This record looks at one TCR beta chain sequence and its context. What it recognizes is unknown. The data were obtained in a study of a mutant IDH1 vaccine in newly diagnosed glioma. Across the whole study: Those enrolled had earlier been treated with radiotherapy, temozolomide, or both, mostly both. Study-level findings and limits: Vaccine-induced immune responses were detected in over 90% of patients.

The CDR3 totals 11 residues. Trimming shortened V by 0 bases and J by 5 bases, and 4 bases separated the two germline ends. The germline V gene has CDR1 GTSNPN and CDR2 SVGIG (reference sequence). Generated by immunoSEQ multiplex PCR, the TCRdb table keeps only in-frame clones and is missing some. The sample yields approximately 54,000 clones, approximately 78% seen once. The time point is: baseline, week 1 (first vaccination visit). The treatment denotes: pre-vaccination baseline after standard-of-care therapy. Sample: PBMCs, taken from a glioma patient treated with radiotherapy, temozolomide or both. The receptor comes from a man younger than 35 with glioma. J is TRBJ2-5 and V is TRBV30; D is uncertain. Written as DNA, the CDR3 is TGTGCCTGGAGTGTAATGGAGACCCAGTACTTC. It specifies CAWSVMETQYF.